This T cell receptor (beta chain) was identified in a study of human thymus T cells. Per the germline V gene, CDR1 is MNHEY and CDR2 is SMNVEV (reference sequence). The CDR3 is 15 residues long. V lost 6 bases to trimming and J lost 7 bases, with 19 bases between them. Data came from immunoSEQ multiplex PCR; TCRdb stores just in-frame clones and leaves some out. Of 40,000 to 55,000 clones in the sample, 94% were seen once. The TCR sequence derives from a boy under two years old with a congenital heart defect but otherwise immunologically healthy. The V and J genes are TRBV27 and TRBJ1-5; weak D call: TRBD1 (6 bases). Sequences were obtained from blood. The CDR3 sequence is CASRPGHRTGQPQHF. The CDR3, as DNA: TGTGCCAGCAGGCCGGGACACCGAACGGGGCAGCCCCAGCATTTT.